This T cell receptor beta chain was observed in a study of identical twins. General study findings and limits: One should note that invariant MAIT and iNKT cells could partly confound zero-insertion analyses. The study based its conclusions on cross-sectional statistical analysis and did not follow the same donors. Sharing of beta out-of-frame sequences by twins showed a weaker excess.

CDR1 SGHAT and CDR2 FQNNGV come from the germline V gene. The CDR3 covers 14 residues. V lost 5 bases to trimming and J lost 6 bases, with 17 bases between them. The sample holds a few counts of this clonotype. Its antigen is currently unknown. Template switching added a universal primer binding site, and final cDNA carried unique molecular identifiers. TCRdb called the 5' RACE reads again in MiXCR, with one record for every CDR3 protein. The sample has around 1.7 million distinct CDR3 sequences; 25% to 35% are singletons. V and J are TRBV11-2 and TRBJ2-7; D gene uncertain. Sequenced input: cord blood. This clonotype was obtained from a newborn girl in good health. This CDR3 is CASSPFSSPREQYF. In DNA, the CDR3 is TGTGCCAGCAGCCCATTTTCGTCCCCTCGCGAGCAGTACTTC.